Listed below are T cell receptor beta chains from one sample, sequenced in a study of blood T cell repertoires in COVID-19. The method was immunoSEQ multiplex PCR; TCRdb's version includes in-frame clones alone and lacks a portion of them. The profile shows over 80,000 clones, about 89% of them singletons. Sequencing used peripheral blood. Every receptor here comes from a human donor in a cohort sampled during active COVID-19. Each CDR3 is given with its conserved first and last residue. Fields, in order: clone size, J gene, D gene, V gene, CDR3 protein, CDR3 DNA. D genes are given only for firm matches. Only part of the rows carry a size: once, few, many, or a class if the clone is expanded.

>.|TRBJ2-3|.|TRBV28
CASRDRGTDTQYF
TGTGCCAGCAGGGATCGGGGCACAGATACGCAGTATTTT
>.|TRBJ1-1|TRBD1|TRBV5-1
CASSPGQGANTEAFF
TGCGCCAGCAGCCCTGGACAGGGGGCGAACACTGAAGCTTTCTTT
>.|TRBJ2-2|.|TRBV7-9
CASSAWLRAGELFF
TGTGCCAGCAGCGCGTGGTTGAGGGCCGGGGAGCTGTTTTTT
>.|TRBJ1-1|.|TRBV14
CASSQVYSLNTEAFF
TGTGCCAGCAGCCAAGTCTACAGCTTGAACACTGAAGCTTTCTTT
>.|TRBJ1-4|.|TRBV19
CASSITGVNEKLFF
TGTGCCAGTAGTATAACGGGAGTTAATGAAAAACTGTTTTTT
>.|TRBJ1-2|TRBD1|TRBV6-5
CASRTGPNGGYTF
TGTGCCAGCAGGACAGGGCCTAACGGTGGCTACACCTTC
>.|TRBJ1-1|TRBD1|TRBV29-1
CSVGQGATNTEAFF
TGCAGCGTTGGACAGGGGGCTACGAACACTGAAGCTTTCTTT
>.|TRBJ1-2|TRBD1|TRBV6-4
CASSDRTGHGYTF
TGTGCCAGCAGTGACCGGACAGGACATGGCTACACCTTC
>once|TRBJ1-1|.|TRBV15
CATSRDLRGNTEAFF
TGTGCCACCAGCAGAGATCTAAGGGGGAACACTGAAGCTTTCTTT
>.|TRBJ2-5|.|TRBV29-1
CSVEILPGETQYF
TGCAGCGTTGAGATATTGCCCGGGGAGACCCAGTACTTC
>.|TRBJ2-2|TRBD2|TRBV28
CASSFRLAGTNTGELFF
TGTGCCAGCAGTTTCAGACTAGCAGGAACGAACACCGGGGAGCTGTTTTTT
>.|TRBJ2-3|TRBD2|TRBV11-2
CASRYLSGRISDTQYF
TGTGCCAGCAGATACCTTAGCGGGAGGATCTCAGATACGCAGTATTTT
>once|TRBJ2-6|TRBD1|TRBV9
CASSLTGGGANVLTF
TGTGCCAGCAGTCTCACAGGGGGTGGGGCCAACGTCCTGACTTTC
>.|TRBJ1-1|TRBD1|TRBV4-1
CASSQHWTGNTEAFF
TGCGCCAGCAGCCAACATTGGACAGGGAACACTGAAGCTTTCTTT
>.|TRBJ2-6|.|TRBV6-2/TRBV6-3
CASSYSPSGANVLTF
TGTGCCAGCAGTTATTCTCCCTCTGGGGCCAACGTCCTGACTTTC
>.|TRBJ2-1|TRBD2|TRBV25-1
CASSLAGGPHNEQFF
TGTGCCAGCAGTTTAGCGGGAGGGCCCCACAATGAGCAGTTCTTC
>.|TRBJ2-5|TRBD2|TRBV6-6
CASSYSTSGGPSYF
TGTGCCAGCAGTTACTCGACTAGCGGGGGACCCTCATACTTC
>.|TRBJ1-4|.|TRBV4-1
CASSLTGLANEKLFF
TGCGCCAGCAGCCTTACAGGTTTGGCTAATGAAAAACTGTTTTTT
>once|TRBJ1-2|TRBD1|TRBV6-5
CASRTGNYGYTF
TGTGCCAGCAGGACAGGGAACTATGGCTACACCTTC
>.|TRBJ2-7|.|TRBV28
CASSSTREPRSSYEQYF
TGTGCCAGCAGTTCGACGCGGGAACCCAGATCGTCCTACGAGCAGTACTTC
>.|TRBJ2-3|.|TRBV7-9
CASSFTGTDTQYF
TGTGCCAGCAGCTTTACGGGCACAGATACGCAGTATTTT
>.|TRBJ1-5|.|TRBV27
CASSPERGNQPQHF
TGTGCCAGCAGCCCCGAGAGGGGCAATCAGCCCCAGCATTTT
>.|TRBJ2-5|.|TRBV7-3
CASSETVDGTQYF
TGTGCCAGCAGCGAAACGGTCGATGGGACCCAGTACTTC
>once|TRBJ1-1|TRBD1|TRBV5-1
CASSFSGTGNTEAFF
TGCGCCAGCAGCTTCAGTGGGACAGGGAACACTGAAGCTTTCTTT
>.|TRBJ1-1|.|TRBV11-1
CASSIQGYTTEAFF
TGTGCCAGCAGTATACAGGGTTATACCACTGAAGCTTTCTTT
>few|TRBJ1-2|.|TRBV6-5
CASTGLGEYGYTF
TGTGCCAGCACTGGTCTGGGAGAGTATGGCTACACCTTC
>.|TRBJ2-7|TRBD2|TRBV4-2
CASSQSTAGFSYEQYF
TGTGCCAGCAGCCAAAGTACAGCGGGGTTCTCCTACGAGCAGTACTTC
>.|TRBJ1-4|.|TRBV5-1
CASSHGRRANEKLFF
TGCGCCAGCAGCCATGGCCGGAGGGCTAATGAAAAACTGTTTTTT
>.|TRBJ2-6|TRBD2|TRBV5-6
CASSLGEGRGANVLTF
TGTGCCAGCAGCTTGGGGGAGGGGCGCGGGGCCAACGTCCTGACTTTC
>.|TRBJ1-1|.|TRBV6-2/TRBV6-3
CASSRDRRNTEAFF
TGTGCCAGCAGCCGCGACAGGAGGAACACTGAAGCTTTCTTT
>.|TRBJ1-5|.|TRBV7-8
CASSLAFQINQPQHF
TGTGCCAGCAGCTTAGCGTTCCAGATCAATCAGCCCCAGCATTTT
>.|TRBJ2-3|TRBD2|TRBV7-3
CASSLMGAGVDTQYF
TGTGCCAGCAGCTTAATGGGAGCGGGAGTAGATACGCAGTATTTT
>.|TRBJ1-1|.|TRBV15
CATTPDVEGTEAFF
TGTGCCACCACCCCTGACGTTGAGGGCACTGAAGCTTTCTTT
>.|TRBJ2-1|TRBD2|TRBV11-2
CASSLWTSGRNEQFF
TGTGCCAGCAGCCTTTGGACTAGCGGGAGGAATGAGCAGTTCTTC
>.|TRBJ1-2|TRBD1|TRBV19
CASRWTGPTEGYTF
TGTGCCAGTAGATGGACAGGGCCCACAGAGGGCTACACCTTC
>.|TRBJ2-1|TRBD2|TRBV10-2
CASRAGGSYNEQFF
TGCGCCAGCAGGGCGGGAGGCTCCTACAATGAGCAGTTCTTC
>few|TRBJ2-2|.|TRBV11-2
CASSPVRENTGELFF
TGTGCCAGCAGCCCAGTACGGGAGAACACCGGGGAGCTGTTTTTT
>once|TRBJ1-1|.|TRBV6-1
CASSEPTGTKAFF
TGTGCCAGCAGTGAACCCACAGGGACGAAAGCTTTCTTT
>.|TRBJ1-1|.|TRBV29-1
CSVEILKGGEAFF
TGCAGCGTTGAGATTCTCAAGGGAGGTGAAGCTTTCTTT
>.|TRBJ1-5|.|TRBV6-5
CASSGQQNQPQHF
TGTGCCAGCTCAGGGCAGCAAAATCAGCCCCAGCATTTT
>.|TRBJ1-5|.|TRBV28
CASSLWGRGASNQPQHF
TGTGCCAGCAGTTTATGGGGACGGGGGGCCAGCAATCAGCCCCAGCATTTT
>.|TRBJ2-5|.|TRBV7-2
CASSFSRETQYF
TGTGCCAGCAGCTTTAGCCGGGAGACCCAGTACTTC
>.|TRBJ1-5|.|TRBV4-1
CASSQIHDQPQHF
TGCGCCAGCAGCCAGATACACGATCAGCCCCAGCATTTT
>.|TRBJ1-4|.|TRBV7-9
CASSPRQPREKLFF
TGTGCCAGCAGCCCTAGACAGCCCAGAGAAAAACTGTTTTTT
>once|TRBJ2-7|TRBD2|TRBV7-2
CASSQNSWFSGYEQYF
TGTGCCAGCAGCCAAAATTCTTGGTTTAGCGGGTACGAGCAGTACTTC
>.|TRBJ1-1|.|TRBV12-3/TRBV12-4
CASSYSTEAFF
TGTGCCAGCAGTTACTCCACTGAAGCTTTCTTT
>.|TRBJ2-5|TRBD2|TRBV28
CASSLGGRETQYF
TGTGCCAGCAGTTTAGGCGGGAGAGAGACCCAGTACTTC
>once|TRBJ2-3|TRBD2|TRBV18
CASSGLAGAADTQYF
TGTGCCAGCTCTGGACTAGCGGGAGCGGCAGATACGCAGTATTTT
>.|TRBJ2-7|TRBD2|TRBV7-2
CASSRGLAGDEQYF
TGTGCCAGCAGCCGTGGACTAGCGGGAGACGAGCAGTACTTC
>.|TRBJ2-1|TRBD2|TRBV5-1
CASSPSTSNNEQFF
TGCGCCAGCAGCCCGTCGACTAGCAACAATGAGCAGTTCTTC
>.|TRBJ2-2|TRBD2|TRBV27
CASTFIAGLAGGNTGELFF
TGTGCCAGCACCTTTATCGCGGGACTAGCGGGAGGGAACACCGGGGAGCTGTTTTTT
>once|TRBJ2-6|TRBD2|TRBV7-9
CASSTPTSGASSGANVLTF
TGTGCCAGCAGCACCCCGACTAGCGGAGCCAGCTCTGGGGCCAACGTCCTGACTTTC
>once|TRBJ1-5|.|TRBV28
CASREGRLGYNQPQHF
TGTGCCAGCAGGGAGGGTAGGTTAGGGTACAATCAGCCCCAGCATTTT
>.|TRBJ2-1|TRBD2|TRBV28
CASSPWTSGGNNEQFF
TGTGCCAGCAGTCCGTGGACTAGCGGGGGAAACAATGAGCAGTTCTTC